This T cell receptor (beta chain) derives from a study of blood T cell repertoires in COVID-19. For the study at large: There were acute and convalescent COVID-19 samples, and they came from the United States, Italy and Spain. The analysed material was cDNA or gDNA that came from T cells, B-cell-depleted T cells, or PBMCs.

Sequenced by immunoSEQ multiplex PCR; TCRdb stores in-frame clones only, minus some. Counted here are 35,000 to 40,000 clones, around 90% occurring once; the ten biggest clones make up about 12%. This CDR3 has 15 amino acids. V lost 2 bases to trimming and J lost 7 bases; unmatched junction nucleotides: 9. Germline V CDR1 and CDR2: MNHEY, SVGEGT. Sequenced: peripheral blood. V and J are TRBV6-2 or TRBV6-3 and TRBJ2-3, with 7 nucleotides matching TRBD2. The clonotype originates from an older man with acute or convalescent COVID-19. The CDR3, as DNA: TGTGCCAGCAGTTACACTGGGGGTAGCGGGCATACGCAGTATTTT. Translation: CASSYTGGSGHTQYF.